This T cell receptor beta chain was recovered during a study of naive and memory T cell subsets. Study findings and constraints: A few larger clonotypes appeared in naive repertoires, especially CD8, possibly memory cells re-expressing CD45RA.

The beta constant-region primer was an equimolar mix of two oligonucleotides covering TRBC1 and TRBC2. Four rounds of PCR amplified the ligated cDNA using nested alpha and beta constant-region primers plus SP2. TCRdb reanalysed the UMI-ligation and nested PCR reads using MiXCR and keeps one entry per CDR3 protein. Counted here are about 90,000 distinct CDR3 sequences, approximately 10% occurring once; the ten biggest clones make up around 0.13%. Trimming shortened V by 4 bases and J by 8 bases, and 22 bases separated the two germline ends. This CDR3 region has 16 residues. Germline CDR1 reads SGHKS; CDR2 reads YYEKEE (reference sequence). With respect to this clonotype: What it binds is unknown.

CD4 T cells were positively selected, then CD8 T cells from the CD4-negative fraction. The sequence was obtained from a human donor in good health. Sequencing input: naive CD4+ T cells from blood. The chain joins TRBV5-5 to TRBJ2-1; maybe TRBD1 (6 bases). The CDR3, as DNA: TGTGCCAGCAGCACCCCACAAACAGGGTATGACGATGAGCAGTTCTTC. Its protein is CASSTPQTGYDDEQFF.